Below are 20 T cell receptor beta chains sequenced from a single sample in a study of CD8+ T cells in alopecia areata. Reverse transcription of extracted RNA yielded cDNA, which provided the sequencing template. This table comes from immunoSEQ multiplex PCR, and its TCRdb copy is limited to in-frame clones, with some not included. The sample includes 150,000 to 200,000 clones, 65% to 75% of them seen just once. The sequencing used CD8+ T cells sorted from blood, collected at week 0. Every receptor here comes from a human donor with alopecia areata.

This chain connects TRBV15 to TRBJ2-3; D is perhaps TRBD2 (5 bases). This CDR3 comprises 13 residues. Trimming removed 8 bases at V and 1 base at J, with 10 bases between. CDR1 LNHNV and CDR2 YYDKDF come from the germline V gene (reference sequence). CDR3 DNA sequence: TGTGCCACCGCAGCCGGGGGCACAGATACGCAGTATTTT. Its protein is CATAAGGTDTQYF.

The chain recombines TRBV29-1 with TRBJ2-2, with a weak D call TRBD2 (7 bases). CDR3 length: 15 residues. Germline V CDR1 and CDR2: SQVTM, ANQGSEA. The V and J ends lost 2 bases and 4 bases respectively, with 14 bases between them. DNA of the CDR3: TGCAGCGTTGAAAGCGGGACAACCCCCACCGGGGAGCTGTTTTTT. It translates to CSVESGTTPTGELFF.

V gene TRBV9 combines with J gene TRBJ2-1; no reliable D call. In germline, CDR1 is SGDLS, CDR2 YYNGEE. CDR3 length: 10 residues. The V end lost 3 bases, the J end lost 10 bases, and 5 bases lay between the germline ends. The CDR3 DNA sequence: TGTGCCAGCAGCGACTCAGAGCAGTTCTTC. It translates to CASSDSEQFF.

The J gene is TRBJ1-2, the V gene TRBV5-6; D possibly corresponds to TRBD1 (5 bases). The CDR3 loop spans 16 amino acids. The V end lost 0 bases, the J end lost 5 bases, and 17 bases lay between the germline ends. Germline loops: CDR1 SGHDT, CDR2 YYEEEE. Written as DNA, the CDR3 is TGTGCCAGCAGCTTGGAGAGTAGGGGTTGGTTGTATGGCTACACCTTC. Amino acids: CASSLESRGWLYGYTF.

In this sample, this clone turned up a few times. This rearrangement joins TRBV29-1 to TRBJ1-1; no reliable D call. This CDR3 spans 12 amino acids. Looked up from germline, CDR1 is SQVTM and CDR2 is ANQGSEA. V was clipped by 7 bases and J by 0 bases, with 9 bases between them. DNA for the CDR3: TGCAGCGCCGACGGGCTGAACACTGAAGCTTTCTTT. Translating gives CSADGLNTEAFF.

CDR3 nucleotide sequence: TGTGCCAGCAGCCAGCGGGGGATTGACTATGGCTACACCTTC. This sequence encodes CASSQRGIDYGYTF. The rearrangement joins TRBV5-6 to TRBJ1-2; D is possibly TRBD1 (5 bases). Looked up from germline, CDR1 is SGHDT and CDR2 is YYEEEE. The ends were cut back, 4 bases at V and 3 bases at J, with 13 bases in the middle. The CDR3 is 14 amino acids.

The chain links TRBV7-9 to TRBJ2-1; 9 bases match TRBD1. The CDR3 is 15 amino acids. V dropped 1 base and J dropped 5; count of bases not matched to a gene: 3. CDR1 is SEHNR, CDR2 FQNEAQ, per germline (reference sequence). For the CDR3, the DNA is TGTGCCAGCAGCTTAGACGGACAGGGGAACAATGAGCAGTTCTTC. Its translation is CASSLDGQGNNEQFF. The entire variable domain, with the rest obtained from reference TRBV7-9 and TRBJ2-1, is as follows: DTGVSQNPRHKITKRGQNVTFRCDPISEHNRLYWYRQTLGQGPEFLTYFQNEAQLEKSRLLSDRFSAERPKGSFSTLEIQRTEQGDSAMYLCASSLDGQGNNEQFFGPGTRLTVL.

This clone was observed a handful of times. The rearrangement uses TRBV5-1 and TRBJ2-1; 7 bases match TRBD1. The CDR3 length is 15 residues. The J segment lost 5 bases and the V segment lost 1 base, leaving 6 bases of the junction unmatched. CDR1 is SGHRS, CDR2 YFSETQ, per germline. The CDR3 sequence: CASSLFGTDDNEQFF. CDR3 sequence (DNA): TGCGCCAGCAGCTTGTTCGGGACAGACGACAATGAGCAGTTCTTC. The full variable domain, completed using reference TRBV5-1 and TRBJ2-1, is KAGVTQTPRYLIKTRGQQVTLSCSPISGHRSVSWYQQTPGQGLQFLFEYFSETQRNKGNFPGRFSGRQFSNSRSEMNVSTLELGDSALYLCASSLFGTDDNEQFFGPGTRLTVL.

This clone occurred a few times. V gene TRBV5-6 combines with J gene TRBJ2-1; no definite D call. The CDR3 runs 13 residues. Per the germline V gene, CDR1 is SGHDT and CDR2 is YYEEEE. Deletions cut 6 bases from V and 0 bases from J, with 7 bases between. This CDR3 is CASTPLSYNEQFF. DNA for the CDR3: TGTGCCAGCACGCCACTCTCCTACAATGAGCAGTTCTTC.

This clone was detected a few times. The rearrangement uses TRBV11-2 and TRBJ2-2, with 8 bases lining up with TRBD2. Germline V gene sequence: CDR1 SGHAT, CDR2 FQNNGV. The J segment lost 6 bases and the V segment lost 8 bases, leaving 8 bases of the junction unmatched. This CDR3 comprises 14 residues. Written as DNA, the CDR3 is TGTGCCAGCCCAGCGGGGGCCGGTGCCGGGGAGCTGTTTTTT. Residues: CASPAGAGAGELFF.

The chain links TRBV29-1 to TRBJ2-3; possible D gene TRBD1, 5 bases. The germline CDR1 and CDR2 sequences are SQVTM and ANQGSEA. V gave up 4 bases and J gave up 1 base, with 15 bases separating them. This CDR3 is built from 15 residues. CDR3 bases: TGCAGCGTTGTCCCGCAGGGCTTGGGCACAGATACGCAGTATTTT. Translation: CSVVPQGLGTDTQYF.

The gene calls are TRBV6-6 and TRBJ2-4; 11 nucleotides align to TRBD2. This CDR3 is built from 16 residues. CDR1 and CDR2 (germline): MNHNY, SVGAGI (reference sequence). After removal of 7 bases from V and 6 bases from J, the junction contained 11 bases not matched to a gene. CDR3 protein: CASTRIAGGAGNIQYF. Here the CDR3 DNA reads TGTGCCAGCACCCGCATAGCGGGGGGGGCGGGAAACATTCAGTACTTC.

J is TRBJ2-3 and V is TRBV13; maybe TRBD1 (6 bases). Germline V lookup: CDR1 PRHDT, CDR2 FYEKMQ (reference sequence). With 2 bases removed from V and 11 bases from J, the gap between germline ends came to 8 bases. There are 11 residues in the CDR3. The CDR3 sequence is CASSLSGEQYF. CDR3 DNA: TGTGCCAGCAGCTTATCAGGGGAGCAGTATTTT.

A word on this clone: The sample carries other DNA sequences with the same CDR3. CDR3 sequence (DNA): TGCAGCGTTGGGGGTGGAGGGACAGGGATCACAGATACGCAGTATTTT. The encoded protein is CSVGGGGTGITDTQYF. J is TRBJ2-3 and V is TRBV29-1; 9 positions agree with TRBD1. The CDR3 length is 16 residues. V lost 4 bases, J lost 2 bases, and 10 bases stayed unmatched. Per the germline V gene, CDR1 is SQVTM and CDR2 is ANQGSEA.

Only a few counts were recorded for this clone. The chain couples TRBV2 to TRBJ2-7; 11 positions agree with TRBD2. The CDR3 extends over 17 amino acids. Germline loops: CDR1 SNHLY, CDR2 FYNNEI. V lost 2 bases, J lost 5 bases, and 11 bases stayed unmatched. This chain's CDR3 is CASSEPGLAVIGDEQYF. CDR3 DNA sequence: TGTGCCAGCAGTGAACCGGGACTAGCGGTTATCGGGGACGAGCAGTACTTC.

V usage is TRBV7-2 and J usage is TRBJ2-3; the D is unclear. There are 13 residues in the CDR3. The V gene's germline CDR1 is SGHTA and CDR2 FQGNSA. Between the trimmed V and J ends, which lost 2 bases and 2 bases, there was a span of 5 bases. This CDR3 is CASSLWVTDTQYF. The CDR3 DNA follows: TGTGCCAGCAGCTTATGGGTCACAGATACGCAGTATTTT.

The gene calls are TRBV13 and TRBJ2-3, with 7 bases matching TRBD1. Germline V gene data show CDR1 as PRHDT and CDR2 as FYEKMQ (reference sequence). J lost 0 bases, V lost 0 bases, and 3 bases had no gene match. CDR3 length equals 16 residues. The CDR3 here is CASSLGGQTSTDTQYF. CDR3 coding DNA: TGTGCCAGCAGCTTAGGGGGACAGACCAGCACAGATACGCAGTATTTT.

The chain carries TRBV10-3 and TRBJ1-2; D remains ambiguous. Trimming took off 9 bases at V and 4 bases at J, with 21 bases between the two ends. This CDR3 region has 15 residues. Germline V gives CDR1 ENHRY, CDR2 SYGVKD. The CDR3 reads CAMRDVGSSSYGYTF. CDR3 DNA sequence: TGTGCCATGAGAGACGTCGGGAGCTCCAGCTATGGCTACACCTTC.

The sample holds a few counts of this clone. The chain recombines TRBV29-1 with TRBJ1-2; 7 bases match TRBD1. CDR1 and CDR2 from the germline V gene are SQVTM and ANQGSEA. The CDR3 runs to 16 residues. After removal of 0 bases from V and 4 bases from J, the junction contained 11 bases not matched to a gene. The CDR3 DNA reads as TGCAGCGTTGAAGATCGGACAGGAGGGTACCGCTATGGCTACACCTTC. The encoded protein is CSVEDRTGGYRYGYTF.

This clone occurred once. The J gene is TRBJ1-5, the V gene TRBV6-6; D remains unclear. Germline CDR1 reads MNHNY; CDR2 reads SVGAGI (reference sequence). V was trimmed by 0 bases and J by 4 bases, leaving 13 bases between them. The CDR3 has 16 residues. Written as DNA, the CDR3 is TGTGCCAGCAGTTACTCTGAGACACGGAAGAATCAGCCCCAGCATTTT. It yields the protein CASSYSETRKNQPQHF.